This T cell receptor beta chain was sequenced for a study of radiotherapy plus CTLA-4 blockade in lung cancer (dated by TCRdb to 2016 to 2019). For context, the study as a whole: Among the enrolled patients, approximately 18% had an objective response, and approximately 33% reached disease control. The research as a whole found: After treatment with radiotherapy and ipilimumab, TCR clones that originated in tumors expanded in peripheral blood. The strongest predictors of response were reported to be early dynamic shifts in blood T cell clones along with a rise in serum interferon-beta following radiation.

The study tested focal radiation therapy combined with CTLA-4 blockade (ipilimumab) in patients with chemo-refractory metastatic non-small-cell lung cancer. V is clipped by 3 bases and J by 4 bases, and the sequence between their germline boundaries is 12 bases long. The cysteine opens and the phenylalanine closes a CDR3 of 13 amino acids. Of the read, only the CDR3 DNA is kept; its 39 bases are in frame from base 1. The germline V gene (reference sequence) yields GTSNPN for CDR1 and SVGIG for CDR2. The library was produced with the immunoSEQ multiplex PCR assay. The source is immuneACCESS, and TCRdb retained only in-frame sequences with V and J called. Part of the clones is not carried over; for the studies checked, unresolved V genes explain less than half of this, and the remainder is unexplained. Present in this sample are about 59,000 clones, 70% to 80% of which were seen just once. The ten largest clones capture 2.9% of the sample.

This clone was seen just once. Its antigen remains unidentified. Base qualities are not at hand, and no much larger clone is one base apart. The sequence derives from a human donor with non-small cell lung cancer who had a complete response to radiotherapy plus ipilimumab. This receptor chain uses TRBV30 and TRBJ1-2; the D region possibly corresponds to TRBD1 (6 bases align). This sample comprised peripheral blood, obtained from a patient treated with radiotherapy plus ipilimumab. The DNA is TGTGCCTGGAGGGGAGGGGGGGGCTATGGCTACACCTTC. It specifies CAWRGGGGYGYTF.